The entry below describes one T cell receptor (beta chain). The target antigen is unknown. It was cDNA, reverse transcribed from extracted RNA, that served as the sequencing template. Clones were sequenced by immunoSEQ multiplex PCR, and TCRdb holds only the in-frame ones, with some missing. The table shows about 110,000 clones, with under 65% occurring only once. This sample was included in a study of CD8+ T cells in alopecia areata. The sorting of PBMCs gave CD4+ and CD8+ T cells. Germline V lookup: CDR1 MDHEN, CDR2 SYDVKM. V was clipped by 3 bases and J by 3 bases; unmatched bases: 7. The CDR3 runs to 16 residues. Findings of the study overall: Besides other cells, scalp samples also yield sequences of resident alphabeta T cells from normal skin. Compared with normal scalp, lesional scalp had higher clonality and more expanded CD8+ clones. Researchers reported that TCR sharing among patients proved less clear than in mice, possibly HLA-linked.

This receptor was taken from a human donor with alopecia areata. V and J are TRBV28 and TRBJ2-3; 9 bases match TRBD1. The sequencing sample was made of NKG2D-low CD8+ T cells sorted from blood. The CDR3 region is CASSLEDRGWTDTQYF. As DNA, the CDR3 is TGTGCCAGCAGTTTGGAGGACAGGGGTTGGACAGATACGCAGTATTTT. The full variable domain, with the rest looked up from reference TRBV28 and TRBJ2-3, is DVKVTQSSRYLVKRTGEKVFLECVQDMDHENMFWYRQDPGLGLRLIYFSYDVKMKEKGDIPEGYSVSREKKERFSLILESASTNQTSMYLCASSLEDRGWTDTQYFGPGTRLTVL.